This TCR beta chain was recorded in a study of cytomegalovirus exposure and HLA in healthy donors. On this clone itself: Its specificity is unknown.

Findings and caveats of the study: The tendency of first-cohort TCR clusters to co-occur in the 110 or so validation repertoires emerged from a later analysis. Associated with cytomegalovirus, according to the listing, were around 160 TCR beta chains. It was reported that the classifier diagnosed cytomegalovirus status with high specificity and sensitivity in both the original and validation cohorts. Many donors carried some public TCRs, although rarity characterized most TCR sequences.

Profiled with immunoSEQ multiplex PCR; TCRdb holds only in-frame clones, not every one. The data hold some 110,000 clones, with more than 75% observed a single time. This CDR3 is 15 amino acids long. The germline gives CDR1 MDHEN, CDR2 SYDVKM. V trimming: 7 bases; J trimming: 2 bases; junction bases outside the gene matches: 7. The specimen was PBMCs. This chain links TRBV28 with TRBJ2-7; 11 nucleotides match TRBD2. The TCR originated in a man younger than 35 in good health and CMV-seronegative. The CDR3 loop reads CASTLGLAEAYEQYF. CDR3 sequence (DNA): TGTGCCAGCACCCTGGGACTAGCGGAGGCCTACGAGCAGTACTTC.